This is a list of T cell receptor beta chains from one sample in a study of blood T cell repertoires in COVID-19. Assay: immunoSEQ multiplex PCR; the TCRdb copy retains only in-frame clones and omits some. The sample holds 200,000 to 300,000 clones, more than 75% seen once. The sequencing input was peripheral blood. The receptors were sampled from a woman younger than 45 who had recovered from COVID-19. The CDR3 runs from the conserved cysteine through the conserved F or W. Fields, in order: J gene, V gene, D gene, clone size, CDR3 protein, CDR3 DNA. The D gene is left open where the match is weak. The size field is filled for only some rows; it gives once, few, many or a size class.

TRBJ2-7 TRBV11-2 . . CASSLEGAVTIGYEQYF TGTGCCAGCAGCTTAGAGGGAGCAGTAACAATTGGCTACGAGCAGTACTTC
TRBJ1-3 TRBV30 . . CAWSPWGTLGNTIYF TGTGCCTGGAGTCCCTGGGGGACACTCGGAAACACCATATATTTT
TRBJ1-5 TRBV5-1 . . CASSLGQPGDQPQHF TGCGCCAGCAGCTTGGGACAGCCTGGGGATCAGCCCCAGCATTTT
TRBJ1-4 TRBV30 . . CAWSVLIVRGKLFF TGTGCCTGGAGTGTACTAATCGTACGAGGAAAACTGTTTTTT
TRBJ2-6 TRBV30 TRBD1 . CAWTLTGLSGANVLTF TGTGCCTGGACATTGACAGGGCTCTCTGGGGCCAACGTCCTGACTTTC
TRBJ2-3 TRBV5-1 TRBD2 . CASSLLAGGGDTQYF TGCGCCAGCAGCTTGCTAGCGGGGGGAGGAGATACGCAGTATTTT
TRBJ1-1 TRBV7-2 . few CASSSGHNTEAFF TGTGCCAGCAGCTCAGGGCACAACACTGAAGCTTTCTTT
TRBJ2-3 TRBV9 TRBD2 . CASSEYGGAGTDTQYF TGTGCCAGCAGCGAATACGGGGGGGCGGGCACAGATACGCAGTATTTT
TRBJ2-5 TRBV7-2 . . CASSRGSQETQYF TGTGCCAGCAGCCGGGGGAGCCAAGAGACCCAGTACTTC
TRBJ1-4 TRBV5-6 TRBD1 once CASSLAAGQPNEKLFF TGTGCCAGCAGCTTGGCCGCGGGACAGCCTAATGAAAAACTGTTTTTT
TRBJ2-6 TRBV2 TRBD1 . CASSVEGALGGANVLTF TGTGCCAGCAGTGTCGAGGGGGCACTGGGAGGGGCCAACGTCCTGACTTTC
TRBJ1-1 TRBV7-9 . few CASSSPRVSYTEAFF TGTGCCAGCAGCTCTCCCCGAGTTTCTTACACTGAAGCTTTCTTT
TRBJ2-1 TRBV28 TRBD2 . CASTLTGAGGPFEQFF TGTGCCAGCACCCTCACAGGGGCGGGGGGGCCGTTTGAGCAGTTCTTC
TRBJ2-5 TRBV5-1 TRBD1 . CASSLAGTEETQYF TGCGCCAGCAGCTTGGCCGGGACAGAAGAGACCCAGTACTTC
TRBJ1-1 TRBV27 . few CASSSTVNTEAFF TGTGCCAGCAGTTCGACAGTGAACACTGAAGCTTTCTTT
TRBJ1-1 TRBV2 . . CASSYIRDTEAFF TGTGCCAGCAGTTACATTCGTGACACTGAAGCTTTCTTT
TRBJ2-5 TRBV2 . . CASRPGTYGETQYF TGTGCCAGCAGACCAGGGACTTATGGAGAGACCCAGTACTTC
TRBJ1-1 TRBV4-1 . . CASSQGEGMNTEAFF TGCGCCAGCAGCCAAGGCGAGGGCATGAACACTGAAGCTTTCTTT
TRBJ2-5 TRBV2 . . CASRWSQETQYF TGTGCCAGCCGGTGGTCGCAAGAGACCCAGTACTTC
TRBJ2-7 TRBV6-1 . . CASSEDRGSSYEQYF TGTGCCAGCAGTGAAGACAGAGGGAGCTCCTACGAGCAGTACTTC
TRBJ2-2 TRBV4-1 . once CASSRPMKPLGATGELFF TGCGCCAGCAGCCGACCCATGAAGCCCCTTGGGGCCACCGGGGAGCTGTTTTTT
TRBJ1-1 TRBV2 TRBD1 once CASRVDRAAINTEAFF TGTGCCAGCAGAGTGGACAGGGCGGCAATAAACACTGAAGCTTTCTTT
TRBJ2-7 TRBV2 TRBD2 . CASRAGTSGEQYF TGTGCCAGCAGAGCCGGGACTAGCGGCGAGCAGTACTTC
TRBJ2-2 TRBV30 . once CAWSGRGGGELFF TGTGCCTGGAGTGGGAGGGGCGGCGGGGAGCTGTTTTTT
TRBJ1-1 TRBV19 . once CATVTGLTEAFF TGTGCCACTGTCACAGGGCTCACTGAAGCTTTCTTT
TRBJ1-5 TRBV30 TRBD1 . CAWSVPGTGPNQPQHF TGTGCCTGGAGTGTACCAGGGACAGGGCCAAATCAGCCCCAGCATTTT
TRBJ2-1 TRBV5-4 TRBD2 . CASSPREGAYNEQFF TGTGCCAGCTCCCCCCGGGAGGGCGCCTACAATGAGCAGTTCTTC
TRBJ2-7 TRBV11-2 TRBD2 . CASSLGSGGAGYEQYF TGTGCCAGCAGCTTAGGGAGCGGGGGGGCCGGGTACGAGCAGTACTTC
TRBJ2-7 TRBV9 . . CASSVGWQPYEQYF TGTGCCAGCAGCGTAGGATGGCAACCCTACGAGCAGTACTTC
TRBJ2-7 TRBV7-6 . . CASSLARGGEQYF TGTGCCAGCAGCTTAGCGAGGGGGGGGGAGCAGTACTTC
TRBJ1-6 TRBV24-1 . . CATSGRKGANSPLHF TGTGCCACCAGTGGACGTAAAGGGGCTAATTCACCCCTCCACTTT
TRBJ1-1 TRBV6-5 . few CASTLTRQEGPEAFF TGTGCCAGCACCTTAACCCGACAGGAAGGGCCTGAAGCTTTCTTT
TRBJ2-2 TRBV5-4 . few CASSDPPGATSNTGELFF TGTGCCAGCAGCGACCCCCCTGGGGCAACCTCGAACACCGGGGAGCTGTTTTTT
TRBJ2-2 TRBV19 TRBD1 . CASSTTGLGTGELFF TGTGCCAGTAGTACGACAGGGTTGGGCACCGGGGAGCTGTTTTTT
TRBJ2-7 TRBV5-5 . . CASSLEGVEQYF TGTGCCAGCAGCTTGGAGGGAGTGGAGCAGTACTTC
TRBJ1-1 TRBV2 TRBD1 . CASSEGQGTYTEAFF TGTGCCAGCAGTGAGGGACAGGGGACGTACACTGAAGCTTTCTTT